Sequencing of this T cell receptor (beta chain) was carried out in a study of T cell responses to AZD1222 COVID-19 vaccine. Notes on this clone: What it binds is not known. Other DNA sequences from this sample encode an identical CDR3 as well.

Data came from immunoSEQ multiplex PCR; TCRdb stores just in-frame clones and leaves some out. This table holds about 130,000 clones, about nine tenths found once. The germline V gene has CDR1 SNHLY and CDR2 FYNNEI. V was clipped by 7 bases and J by 5 bases; unmatched bases: 6. This CDR3 spans 15 amino acids. Broader study findings: Only a handful of AZD1222 recipients, several in all, had baseline seropositivity. Donors, mostly white British, included more females; clonal diversity was possibly underestimated.

Recipients boosted at about 4 weeks or about 12 weeks are pooled. The V call is TRBV2, the J call TRBJ1-6, with 9 bases identical to TRBD1. This TCR was sampled from an adult who received the AZD1222 COVID-19 vaccine. The specimen comprised peripheral blood, sampled 28 days after the second AZD1222 dose. The CDR3 nucleotides read TGTGCCAGCACCCTACGGACAGGGGATAATTCACCCCTCCACTTT. Translation gives CASTLRTGDNSPLHF.